This passage covers 10 T cell receptor beta chains from one sample sequenced in a study of cytomegalovirus exposure and HLA in healthy donors. The PCR was carried out with 60 Vbeta primers and 13 Jbeta primers. Sequencing used immunoSEQ multiplex PCR; TCRdb keeps in-frame clones, though not all of them. The sample carries roughly 84,000 clones, roughly four fifths recorded once. The material sequenced was PBMCs. These receptors were obtained from a human donor in good health.

The chain combines TRBV7-6 with TRBJ2-3; the D gene is possibly TRBD2 (6 bases). The CDR3 runs 16 residues. The V end was cut by 4 bases, the J end by 9 bases, with 23 bases between. In germline, CDR1 is SGHVS, CDR2 FNYEAQ. The CDR3: CASSSSPSSATRTQYF. For the CDR3, the DNA is TGTGCCAGCAGCTCAAGCCCGTCTAGCGCCACGAGGACGCAGTATTTT.

This chain links TRBV27 with TRBJ2-7; D is ambiguous. V was cut by 4 bases and J by 0 bases, with 10 bases left in between. The CDR3 runs 14 residues. Germline V CDR1 and CDR2: MNHEY, SMNVEV (reference sequence). CDR3 DNA sequence: TGTGCCAGCAGTTCCTCAGGAATCTCCTACGAGCAGTACTTC. This encodes CASSSSGISYEQYF.

J is TRBJ1-2 and V is TRBV7-2, with D perhaps matching TRBD1 (6 bases). Germline CDR1 is SGHTA and CDR2 is FQGNSA. Trimming removed 8 bases at V and 10 bases at J, with 17 bases between. The CDR3 runs to 12 residues. In DNA, the CDR3 is TGTGCCAGCGCTACACCAGGGACAAACTACACCTTC. Protein: CASATPGTNYTF.

A note on this clone: The junction does not match germline at one end; this may be a read error. V and J are TRBV5-6 and TRBJ1-5, with D perhaps TRBD1 (5 bases). The germline gives CDR1 SGHDT, CDR2 YYEEEE. CDR3 size: 14 residues. The CDR3 reads CASSFQGLNQPQNF. CDR3 DNA: TGTGCCAGCAGCTTTCAGGGTTTAAATCAGCCCCAGAATTTT.

V usage is TRBV6-5 and J usage is TRBJ1-5; 9 bases align to TRBD1. The CDR3 is made up of 14 amino acids. V shed 4 bases and J 7 bases; nucleotides not matched to a gene: 5. Germline CDR1 MNHEY, CDR2 SVGAGI. This CDR3 is CASSLTGGGQPQHF. The CDR3, as DNA: TGTGCCAGCAGTTTAACAGGGGGCGGGCAGCCCCAGCATTTT.

This chain joins TRBV11-2 and TRBJ1-1, with unresolved D. CDR1 is SGHAT and CDR2 is FQNNGV in the germline V gene. V lost 5 bases and J 1 base, leaving 8 bases between the germline ends. The CDR3 is 13 amino acids. CDR3 nucleotides: TGTGCCAGCAGCCCTTCGGGGAACACTGAAGCTTTCTTT. Amino acid sequence: CASSPSGNTEAFF.

This clone was detected only once. The chain combines TRBV10-3 with TRBJ2-7; 10 bases are shared with TRBD1. The CDR3 length is 13 residues. The germline CDR1 and CDR2 sequences are ENHRY and SYGVKD. J gave up 4 bases and V 10 bases, and 7 bases lay outside the gene matches. Written as DNA, the CDR3 is TGTGCCACCTCCGGGACAGGGGCGTACGAGCAGTACTTC. Translating it yields CATSGTGAYEQYF.

This clone has just a few counts. The J gene is TRBJ1-1, the V gene TRBV10-1, with D unclear. Trimming removed 8 bases at V and 4 bases at J, with 8 bases between. The germline CDR1 and CDR2 sequences are WNHNN and SYGVQD (reference sequence). The length of the CDR3 is 11 residues. The DNA for the CDR3 is TGCGCCAGCGGGGAGGGCACTGAAGCTTTCTTT. Its translation: CASGEGTEAFF.

The chain joins TRBV2 to TRBJ1-1; 7 bases are shared with TRBD1. The J segment lost 3 bases and the V segment lost 6 bases, leaving 7 bases of the junction unmatched. The CDR3 is made up of 14 amino acids. The germline V gene encodes CDR1 SNHLY and CDR2 FYNNEI. CDR3 residues: CASRRTGWDTEAFF. The CDR3, as DNA: TGTGCCAGCAGGAGGACAGGTTGGGACACTGAAGCTTTCTTT.

This clone was found a few times. The chain uses TRBV5-8 and TRBJ1-3; 10 bases are a match to TRBD1. The CDR3 is 15 residues long. Germline V gives CDR1 SGHTS, CDR2 YDEGEE. V trimming: 5 bases; J trimming: 2 bases; junction bases outside the gene matches: 4. The CDR3: CASSFGTGAGNTIYF. The CDR3 nucleotides are TGTGCCAGCAGTTTTGGGACAGGGGCTGGAAACACCATATATTTT.